This TCR beta chain is drawn from a study of blood T cell repertoires in COVID-19. TCRdb's copy holds only in-frame clones and misses some; the assay was immunoSEQ multiplex PCR. The sample includes some 190,000 clones, roughly 89% of them seen just once. Study members were between about 18 and 100 years old and lived in 24 US regions. The J segment lost 7 bases and the V segment lost 6 bases, leaving 2 bases of the junction unmatched. Germline V lookup: CDR1 LNHDA, CDR2 SQIVND (reference sequence). The CDR3 length is 13 residues. The TCR originated in a woman in her forties with acute COVID-19. The genes are TRBV19 and TRBJ1-6; 8 bases line up with TRBD1. The sequenced sample was PBMCs or T cells enriched from blood (not recorded which). The CDR3: CASSRQGNSPLHF. The DNA of the CDR3 is TGTGCCAGTAGCCGACAGGGGAATTCACCCCTCCACTTT.